This is a list of T cell receptor beta chains from one sample in a study of OX40 agonist ivuxolimab in advanced cancers. Some clones are missing from TCRdb's copy, which holds only in-frame ones; the method was immunoSEQ multiplex PCR. The sample contains more than 60,000 clones, around 82% of which appear only once. The sequenced sample was CD4+ or CD8+ T cells sorted from blood, obtained in a trial of the OX40 agonist ivuxolimab. These receptor sequences come from an adult with an advanced solid tumor such as melanoma, head and neck, liver or kidney cancer. The CDR3 runs from the conserved cysteine through the conserved F or W. The D gene is left open where the match is weak. The listing skips clone size in some rows; elsewhere it reads once, few, many or a size class.

TRBV19	NA	few	TRBJ1-1	TGTGCCAGTAGTATAGATCTTTTAAAGACTACTGAAGCTTTCTTT	CASSIDLLKTTEAFF
TRBV28	NA	NA	TRBJ2-1	TGTGCCAGCAGTCCCCCTCAAGGCAACACCAATGAGCAGTTCTTC	CASSPPQGNTNEQFF
TRBV25-1	NA	NA	TRBJ1-2	TGTGCCAGCAGTGAATTGGACTATGGCTACACCTTC	CASSELDYGYTF
TRBV11-1	NA	NA	TRBJ2-6	TGTGCCAGCAGCCCTGTGAGGGGGGGATCTGGGGCCAACGTCCTGACTTTC	CASSPVRGGSGANVLTF
TRBV5-6	NA	NA	TRBJ1-6	TGTGCCAGCAGCTCCCAGAGACTCGGGGGGGGACCCCTCCACTTT	CASSSQRLGGGPLHF
TRBV4-2	TRBD1	NA	TRBJ1-2	TGTGCCAGCAGCCAAGAGATAGGGACAGGAGGCCATGGCTACACCTTC	CASSQEIGTGGHGYTF
TRBV5-4	TRBD1	NA	TRBJ1-1	TGTGCCAGCAGCTTTCGGGACAGGAACACTGAAGCTTTCTTT	CASSFRDRNTEAFF
TRBV5-6	TRBD1	few	TRBJ1-2	TGTGCCAGCATCCTCAGGGGGAACTATGGCTACACCTTC	CASILRGNYGYTF
TRBV2	NA	NA	TRBJ2-7	TGTGCCAGCAGGGACTTTACCGGTTACGAGCAGTACTTC	CASRDFTGYEQYF
TRBV18	NA	NA	TRBJ2-1	TGTGCCAGCTCACTTCTCGACGGACAGAATCACAATGAGCAGTTCTTC	CASSLLDGQNHNEQFF
TRBV6-5	NA	medium-sized	TRBJ2-7	TGTGCCAGCAGTTACCAGGGGTTGGGCGAGCAGTACTTC	CASSYQGLGEQYF
TRBV15	NA	NA	TRBJ1-3	TGTGCCACCAGCAGACGGGGGCAGGGTTCTGGAAACACCATATATTTT	CATSRRGQGSGNTIYF
TRBV29-1	NA	NA	TRBJ2-7	TGCACCGGGGGGACAGCCTACGAGCAGTACTTC	CTGGTAYEQYF
TRBV6-5	TRBD1	NA	TRBJ2-3	TGTGCCAGCAGTTACTCCCGGACAGGGGGCGCAGATACGCAGTATTTT	CASSYSRTGGADTQYF
TRBV13	TRBD1	few	TRBJ2-1	TGTGCCAGCAGCCCTCCGGGACAGTACAATGAGCAGTTCTTC	CASSPPGQYNEQFF
TRBV10-3	NA	NA	TRBJ1-2	TGTGCCATCACAGAGAGGGGGATTTATGGCTACACCTTC	CAITERGIYGYTF
TRBV6-6	NA	NA	TRBJ1-1	TGTGCCAGCACCTACGGACAGCCGAACACTGAAGCTTTCTTT	CASTYGQPNTEAFF
TRBV4-3	TRBD1	NA	TRBJ2-3	TGCGCCAGCAGCCAAGGGAACAGGGGACCAAAAGATACGCAGTATTTT	CASSQGNRGPKDTQYF
TRBV7-8	NA	NA	TRBJ2-2	TGTGCCAGTCGTCGGCAGGCACAGACCGGGGAGCTGTTTTTT	CASRRQAQTGELFF
TRBV4-3	NA	once	TRBJ1-5	TGCGCCAGCAGCCAAGATTCGGATAGCAATCAGCCCCAGCATTTT	CASSQDSDSNQPQHF
TRBV7-2	NA	NA	TRBJ2-5	TGTGCCAGCAGCTATGCGTTCCAAGAGACCCAGTACTTC	CASSYAFQETQYF
TRBV18	TRBD2	once	TRBJ2-2	TGTGCCAGCTCACCCTTAGCGGGGGGTGTCACCGGGGAGCTGTTTTTT	CASSPLAGGVTGELFF
TRBV9	NA	NA	TRBJ1-2	TGTGCCAGCAGCGCCCAAAAAGACTATGGCTACACCTTC	CASSAQKDYGYTF
TRBV5-6	TRBD1	NA	TRBJ2-5	TGTGCCAGCAGCTTTCCGCGACAGGGTTTGCAGACCCAGTACTTC	CASSFPRQGLQTQYF
TRBV7-2	NA	once	TRBJ1-6	TGTGCCAGCAGTAACAGGGTTCCTAATTCACCCCTCCACTTT	CASSNRVPNSPLHF
TRBV18	NA	NA	TRBJ2-2	TGTGCCAGCTCACCACTAGGGACGAACACCGGGGAGCTGTTTTTT	CASSPLGTNTGELFF
TRBV5-1	NA	NA	TRBJ1-2	TGCGCCAGCAGCTTGTCCACAGTAGGCTACACCTTC	CASSLSTVGYTF
TRBV2	NA	once	TRBJ2-2	TGTGCCAGCAGTTTGGTAACGGACGGGGAGCTGTTTTTT	CASSLVTDGELFF
TRBV6-6	NA	NA	TRBJ1-2	TGTGCCAGCAGTTACTCCGGCGAACTCACCTTC	CASSYSGELTF
TRBV10-3	NA	NA	TRBJ2-2	TGTGCCATCAGTGAGTTCTTGGCAGGGTCCACCGGGGAGCTGTTTTTT	CAISEFLAGSTGELFF
TRBV18	NA	NA	TRBJ2-7	TGTGCCAGCTCACCCCAGGGTTTCATCTACGAGCAGTACTTC	CASSPQGFIYEQYF
TRBV7-9	NA	NA	TRBJ2-2	TGTGCCAGCAGCCCTGGGGCCGGGGAGCTGTTTTTT	CASSPGAGELFF
TRBV6-1	NA	NA	TRBJ2-5	TGTGCCAGCCACTGGCAGCTCCAAGAGACCCAGTACTTC	CASHWQLQETQYF
TRBV28	NA	NA	TRBJ1-4	TGTGCCAGCAGTCCGGTGGGAGGGGCCACTAATGAAAAACTGTTTTTT	CASSPVGGATNEKLFF
TRBV28	NA	NA	TRBJ2-2	TGTGCCAGCAGGCGTAGTGGGGCGAGAAACACCGGGGAGCTGTTTTTT	CASRRSGARNTGELFF
TRBV5-1	NA	NA	TRBJ2-3	TGCGCCAGCAGCTCGGACACCCGCACAGATACGCAGTATTTT	CASSSDTRTDTQYF